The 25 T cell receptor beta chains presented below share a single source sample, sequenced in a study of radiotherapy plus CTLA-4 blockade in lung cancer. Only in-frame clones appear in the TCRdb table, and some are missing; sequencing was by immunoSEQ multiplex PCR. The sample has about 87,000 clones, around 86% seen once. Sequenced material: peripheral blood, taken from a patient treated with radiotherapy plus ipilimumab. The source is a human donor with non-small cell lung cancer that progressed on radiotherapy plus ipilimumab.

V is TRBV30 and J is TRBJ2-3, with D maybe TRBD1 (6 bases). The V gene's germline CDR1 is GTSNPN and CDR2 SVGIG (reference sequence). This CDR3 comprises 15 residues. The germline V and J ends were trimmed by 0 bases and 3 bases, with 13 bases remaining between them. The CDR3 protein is CAWSVLTGLTDTQYF. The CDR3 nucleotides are TGTGCCTGGAGTGTACTGACAGGATTAACAGATACGCAGTATTTT.

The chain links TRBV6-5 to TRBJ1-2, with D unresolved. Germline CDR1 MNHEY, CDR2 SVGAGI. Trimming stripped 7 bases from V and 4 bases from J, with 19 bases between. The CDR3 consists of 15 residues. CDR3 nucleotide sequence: TGTGCCAGCAAGAATGGCGGGCTATCGGGCTATGGCTACACCTTC. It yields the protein CASKNGGLSGYGYTF.

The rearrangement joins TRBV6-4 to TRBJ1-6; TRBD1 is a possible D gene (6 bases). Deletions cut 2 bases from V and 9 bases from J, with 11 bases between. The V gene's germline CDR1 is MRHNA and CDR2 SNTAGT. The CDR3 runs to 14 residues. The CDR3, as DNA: TGTGCCAGCAGTGACCAGGGGTTGGGTTCACCCCTCCACTTT. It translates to CASSDQGLGSPLHF.

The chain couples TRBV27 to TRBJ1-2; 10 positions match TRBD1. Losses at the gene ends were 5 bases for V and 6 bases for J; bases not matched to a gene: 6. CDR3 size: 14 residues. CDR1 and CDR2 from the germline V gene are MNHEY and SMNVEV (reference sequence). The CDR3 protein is CASSMGQGTNGYTF. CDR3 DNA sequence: TGTGCCAGCAGTATGGGACAGGGGACCAATGGCTACACCTTC.

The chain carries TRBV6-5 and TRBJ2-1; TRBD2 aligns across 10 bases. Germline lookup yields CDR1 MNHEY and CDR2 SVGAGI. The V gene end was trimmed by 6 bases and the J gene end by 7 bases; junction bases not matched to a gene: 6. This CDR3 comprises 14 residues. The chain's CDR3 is CASSPAGGGNEQFF. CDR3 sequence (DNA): TGTGCCAGCAGCCCAGCGGGAGGGGGGAATGAGCAGTTCTTC.

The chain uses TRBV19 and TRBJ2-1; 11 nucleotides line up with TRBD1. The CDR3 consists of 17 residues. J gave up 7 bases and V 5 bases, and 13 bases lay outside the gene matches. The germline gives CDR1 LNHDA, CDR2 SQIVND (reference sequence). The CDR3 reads CASSPRAGDRGMNEQFF. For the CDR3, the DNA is TGTGCCAGTAGTCCCAGGGCGGGGGACAGGGGGATGAATGAGCAGTTCTTC.

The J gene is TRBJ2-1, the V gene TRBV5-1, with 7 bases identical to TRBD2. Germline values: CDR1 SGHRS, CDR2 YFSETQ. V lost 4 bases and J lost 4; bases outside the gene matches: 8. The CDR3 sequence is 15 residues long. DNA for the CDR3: TGCGCCAGCAGCCCGACCGCTAGCGGATACAATGAGCAGTTCTTC. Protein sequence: CASSPTASGYNEQFF.

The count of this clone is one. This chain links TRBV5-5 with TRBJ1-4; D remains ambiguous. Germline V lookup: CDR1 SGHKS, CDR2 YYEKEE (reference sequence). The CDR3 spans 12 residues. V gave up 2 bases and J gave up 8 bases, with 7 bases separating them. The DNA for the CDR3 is TGTGCCAGCAGCTTTCCCAACGAAAAACTGTTTTTT. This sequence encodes CASSFPNEKLFF.

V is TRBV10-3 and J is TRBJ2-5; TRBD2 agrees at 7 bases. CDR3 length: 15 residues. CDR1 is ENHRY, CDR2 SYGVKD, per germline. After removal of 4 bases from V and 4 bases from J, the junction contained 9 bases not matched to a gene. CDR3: CAISVGLESPETQYF. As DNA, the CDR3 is TGTGCCATCAGTGTTGGACTAGAGTCGCCAGAGACCCAGTACTTC.

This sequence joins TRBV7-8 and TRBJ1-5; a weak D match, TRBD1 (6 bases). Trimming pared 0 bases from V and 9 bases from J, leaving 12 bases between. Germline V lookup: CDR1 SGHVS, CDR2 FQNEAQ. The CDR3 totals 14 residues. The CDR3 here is CASSLAGRGLPQHF. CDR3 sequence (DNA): TGTGCCAGCAGCTTAGCCGGCAGGGGTTTGCCCCAGCATTTT.

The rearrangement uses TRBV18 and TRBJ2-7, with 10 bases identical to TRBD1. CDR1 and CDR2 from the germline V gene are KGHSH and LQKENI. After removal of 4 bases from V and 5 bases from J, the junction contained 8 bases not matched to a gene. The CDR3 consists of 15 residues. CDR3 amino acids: CASSLRQGASNEQYF. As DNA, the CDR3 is TGTGCCAGCTCACTTCGACAGGGGGCGAGCAACGAGCAGTACTTC. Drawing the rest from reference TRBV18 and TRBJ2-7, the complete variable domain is NAGVMQNPRHLVRRRGQEARLRCSPMKGHSHVYWYRQLPEEGLKFMVYLQKENIIDESGMPKERFSAEFPKEGPSILRIQQVVRGDSAAYFCASSLRQGASNEQYFGPGTRLTVT.

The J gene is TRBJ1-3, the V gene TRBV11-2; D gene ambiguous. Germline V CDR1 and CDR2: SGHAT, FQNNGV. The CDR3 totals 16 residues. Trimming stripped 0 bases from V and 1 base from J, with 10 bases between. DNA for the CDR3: TGTGCCAGCAGCTTAGATCCAACTCGTTCTGGAAACACCATATATTTT. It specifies CASSLDPTRSGNTIYF.

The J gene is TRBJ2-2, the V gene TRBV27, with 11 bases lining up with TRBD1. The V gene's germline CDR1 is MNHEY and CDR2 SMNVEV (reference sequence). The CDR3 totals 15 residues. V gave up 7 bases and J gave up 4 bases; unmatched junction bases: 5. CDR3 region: CASTGQGAGTGELFF. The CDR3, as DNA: TGTGCCAGCACCGGACAGGGGGCTGGCACCGGGGAGCTGTTTTTT.

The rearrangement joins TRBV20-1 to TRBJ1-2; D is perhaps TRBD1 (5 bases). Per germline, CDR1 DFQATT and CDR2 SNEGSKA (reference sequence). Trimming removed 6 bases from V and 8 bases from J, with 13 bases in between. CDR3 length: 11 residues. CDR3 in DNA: TGCAGTGCAACCGGGACGTGGGGCTACACCTTC. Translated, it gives CSATGTWGYTF.

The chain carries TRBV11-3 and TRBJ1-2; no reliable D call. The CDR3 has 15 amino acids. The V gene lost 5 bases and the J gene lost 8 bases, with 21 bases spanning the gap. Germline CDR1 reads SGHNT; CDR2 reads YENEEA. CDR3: CASSQAPAKEGGYTF. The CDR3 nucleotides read TGTGCCAGCAGCCAAGCCCCCGCCAAGGAAGGCGGCTACACCTTC.

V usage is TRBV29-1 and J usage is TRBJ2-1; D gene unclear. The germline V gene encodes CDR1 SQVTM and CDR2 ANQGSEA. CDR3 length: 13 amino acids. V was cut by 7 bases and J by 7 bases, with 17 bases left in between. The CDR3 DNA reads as TGCAGCGCACTCCGGAACCCGCAGAATGAGCAGTTCTTC. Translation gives CSALRNPQNEQFF.

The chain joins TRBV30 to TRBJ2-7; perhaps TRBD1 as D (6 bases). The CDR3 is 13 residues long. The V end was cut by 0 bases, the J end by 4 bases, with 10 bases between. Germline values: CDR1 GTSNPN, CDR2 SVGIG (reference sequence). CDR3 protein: CAWSVKGGYEQYF. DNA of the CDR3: TGTGCCTGGAGTGTAAAAGGGGGTTACGAGCAGTACTTC.

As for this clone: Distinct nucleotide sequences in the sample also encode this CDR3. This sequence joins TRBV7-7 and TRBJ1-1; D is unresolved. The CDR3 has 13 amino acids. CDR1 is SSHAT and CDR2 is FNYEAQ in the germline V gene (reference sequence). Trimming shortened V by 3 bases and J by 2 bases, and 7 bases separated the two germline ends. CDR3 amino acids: CASSLGENTEAFF. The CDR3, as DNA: TGTGCCAGCAGCTTGGGCGAAAACACTGAAGCTTTCTTT.

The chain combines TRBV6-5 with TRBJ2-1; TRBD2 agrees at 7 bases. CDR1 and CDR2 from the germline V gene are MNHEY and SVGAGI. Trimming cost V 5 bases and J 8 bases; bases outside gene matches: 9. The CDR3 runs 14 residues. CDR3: CASSLNGGMYEQFF. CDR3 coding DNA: TGTGCCAGCAGTCTTAACGGGGGGATGTATGAGCAGTTCTTC.

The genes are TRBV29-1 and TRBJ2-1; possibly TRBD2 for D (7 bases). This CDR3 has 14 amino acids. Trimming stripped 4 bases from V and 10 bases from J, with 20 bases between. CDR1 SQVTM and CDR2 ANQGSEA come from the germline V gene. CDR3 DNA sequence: TGCAGCGTTGGGAGGGGGGGGGCCGTAAGGGAGCAGTTCTTC. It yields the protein CSVGRGGAVREQFF.

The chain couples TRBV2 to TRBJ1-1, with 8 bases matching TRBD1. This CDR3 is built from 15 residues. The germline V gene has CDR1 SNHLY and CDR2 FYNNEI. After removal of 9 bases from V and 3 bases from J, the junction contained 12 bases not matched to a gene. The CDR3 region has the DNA TGTGCCAGGCAAGGACAGGGAGGATGGGACACTGAAGCTTTCTTT. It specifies CARQGQGGWDTEAFF.

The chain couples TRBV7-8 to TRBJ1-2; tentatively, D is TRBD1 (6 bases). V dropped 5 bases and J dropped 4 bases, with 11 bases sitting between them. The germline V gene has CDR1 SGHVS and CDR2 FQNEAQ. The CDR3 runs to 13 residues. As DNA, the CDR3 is TGTGCCAGCAGCCCCGGGACATTCTATGGCTACACCTTC. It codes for CASSPGTFYGYTF.

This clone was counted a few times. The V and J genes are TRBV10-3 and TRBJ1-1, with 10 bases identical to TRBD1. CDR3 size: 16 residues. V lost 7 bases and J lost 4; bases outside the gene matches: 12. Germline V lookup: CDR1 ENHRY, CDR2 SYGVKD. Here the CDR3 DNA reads TGTGCCATCAAGCCGGGTGGACAGGGGGGGCCCACTGAAGCTTTCTTT. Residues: CAIKPGGQGGPTEAFF.

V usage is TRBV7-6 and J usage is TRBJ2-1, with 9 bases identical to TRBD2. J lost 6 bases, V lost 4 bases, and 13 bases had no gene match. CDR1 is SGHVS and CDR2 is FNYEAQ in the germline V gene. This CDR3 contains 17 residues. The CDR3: CASSSPIAGALLNEQFF. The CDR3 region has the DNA TGTGCCAGCAGCTCGCCCATAGCGGGAGCATTACTCAATGAGCAGTTCTTC.

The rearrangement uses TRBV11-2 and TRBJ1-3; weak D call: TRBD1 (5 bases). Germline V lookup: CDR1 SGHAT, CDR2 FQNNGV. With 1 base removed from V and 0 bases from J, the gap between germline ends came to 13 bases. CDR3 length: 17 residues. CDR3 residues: CASSLVGSGSSGNTIYF. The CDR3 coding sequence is TGTGCCAGCAGCTTAGTTGGTTCAGGGAGCTCTGGAAACACCATATATTTT.